This T cell receptor beta chain was sequenced during a study of cytomegalovirus exposure and HLA in healthy donors. At the level of the study: Roughly 179 million T cells yielded 120 million or so unique TCR beta sequences, as an earlier analysis found. Whole-study findings and limits: Several of the most significant clusters appeared linked to common viral pathogens, based on a later analysis. For presence/absence analyses, sequencing depth was assumed to be roughly uniform across donors.

The study sampled nominally healthy donors, though unrecorded immune exposures were likely. PCR was performed using 60 Vbeta and 13 Jbeta primers. Measured with immunoSEQ multiplex PCR; TCRdb has only the in-frame clones, and not every one. Of about 120,000 clones in the sample, around 77% are singletons; the top ten hold under 6.5%. Points on this clone: Its antigen is as yet unknown.

V dropped 1 base and J dropped 6 bases, with 11 bases sitting between them. The CDR3 covers 14 residues. Germline values: CDR1 MGHDK, CDR2 SYGVNS. The chain joins TRBV25-1 to TRBJ2-3; no clear D gene. The sequence came from a young man in good health and CMV-seropositive. The sample was PBMCs. DNA for the CDR3: TGTGCCAGCAGTGAATCCGGTCGTTTGGATACGCAGTATTTT. Translating gives CASSESGRLDTQYF.